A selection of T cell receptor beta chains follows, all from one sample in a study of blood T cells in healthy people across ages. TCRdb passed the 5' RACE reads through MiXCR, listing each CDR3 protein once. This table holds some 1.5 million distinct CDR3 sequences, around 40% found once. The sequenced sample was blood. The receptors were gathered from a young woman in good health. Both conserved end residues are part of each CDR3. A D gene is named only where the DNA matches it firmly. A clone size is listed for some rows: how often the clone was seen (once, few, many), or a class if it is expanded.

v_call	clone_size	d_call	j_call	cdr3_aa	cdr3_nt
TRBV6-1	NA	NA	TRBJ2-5	CASKRVGETQYF	TGTGCCAGCAAGCGGGTTGGGGAGACCCAGTACTTC
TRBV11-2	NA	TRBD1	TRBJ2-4	CASSPLGQGKNIQYF	TGTGCCAGCAGCCCCCTGGGACAGGGGAAAAACATTCAGTACTTC
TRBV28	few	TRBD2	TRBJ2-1	CASKGTSGRSYNEQFF	TGTGCCAGCAAGGGGACTAGCGGGAGGTCGTACAATGAGCAGTTCTTC
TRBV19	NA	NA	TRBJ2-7	CASSVETNYNEQYF	TGTGCCAGTAGTGTGGAGACTAATTACAATGAGCAGTACTTC
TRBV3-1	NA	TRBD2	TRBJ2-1	CASSQGISGRARHEQFF	TGTGCCAGCAGCCAAGGAATCAGCGGGAGGGCCAGACATGAGCAGTTCTTC
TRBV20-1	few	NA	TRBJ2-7	CSATGPQRAAEQYF	TGCAGTGCTACCGGGCCCCAGAGAGCTGCCGAGCAGTACTTC
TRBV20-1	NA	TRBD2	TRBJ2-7	CSAPRTSGSSYNEQYF	TGCAGTGCTCCGAGGACTAGCGGGAGCTCCTACAATGAGCAGTACTTC
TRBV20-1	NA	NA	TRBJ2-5	CSALANSGTQYF	TGCAGTGCCTTGGCCAACTCAGGGACCCAGTACTTC
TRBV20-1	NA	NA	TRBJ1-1	CSARQEVDTEAFF	TGCAGTGCTAGGCAGGAGGTTGACACTGAAGCTTTCTTT
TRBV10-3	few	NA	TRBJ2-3	CAISASPRGSTDTQYF	TGTGCCATCAGTGCAAGCCCGAGGGGCAGCACAGATACGCAGTATTTT
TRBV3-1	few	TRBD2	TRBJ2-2	CASSQEPAGGDGELFF	TGTGCCAGCAGCCAAGAACCTGCGGGAGGAGATGGGGAGCTGTTTTTT
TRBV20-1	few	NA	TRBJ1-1	CSARDRNNLNTEAFF	TGCAGTGCTAGAGATCGTAACAACCTGAACACTGAAGCTTTCTTT
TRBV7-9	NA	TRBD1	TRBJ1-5	CASSSQGMGNQPQHF	TGTGCCAGCAGCTCACAGGGGATGGGCAATCAGCCCCAGCATTTT
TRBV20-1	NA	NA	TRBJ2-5	CGACSRRTVLETQYF	TGCGGTGCCTGCTCACGCCGGACAGTTTTAGAGACCCAGTACTTC
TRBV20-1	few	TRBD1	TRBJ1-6	CSADRDPIGYNSPLHF	TGCAGTGCTGACAGGGACCCCATCGGCTATAATTCACCCCTCCACTTT
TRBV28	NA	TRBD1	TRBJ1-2	CASRSDRGFHGYTF	TGTGCCAGCAGGTCGGACAGGGGTTTCCATGGCTACACCTTC
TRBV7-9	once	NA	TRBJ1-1	CASSSVGGTLNTEAFF	TGTGCCAGCAGCTCAGTCGGCGGGACACTGAACACTGAAGCTTTCTTT
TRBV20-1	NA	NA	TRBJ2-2	CSARKTATNAGELFF	TGCAGTGCTAGAAAGACAGCCACAAACGCCGGGGAGCTGTTTTTT
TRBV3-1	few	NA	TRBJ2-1	CASHGSGEYNEQFF	TGTGCCAGCCACGGCTCTGGGGAGTACAATGAGCAGTTCTTC
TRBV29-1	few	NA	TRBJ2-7	CSVGGRASSYEQYF	TGCAGCGTTGGAGGTCGAGCTAGCTCCTACGAGCAGTACTTC
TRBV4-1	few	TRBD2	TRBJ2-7	CASSQPIAGVYEQYF	TGCGCCAGCAGCCAACCGATAGCGGGAGTTTATGAGCAGTACTTC
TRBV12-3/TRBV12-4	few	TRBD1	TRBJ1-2	CASSSRQGNGYGYTF	TGTGCCAGCAGTTCCAGACAGGGCAATGGATATGGCTACACCTTC
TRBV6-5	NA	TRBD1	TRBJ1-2	CASRGTGENYGYIF	TGTGCCAGCAGGGGGACAGGGGAAAACTATGGCTACATCTTC
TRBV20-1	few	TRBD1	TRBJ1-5	CSASRGQGTSQPQHF	TGCAGTGCTAGTCGGGGACAGGGAACGTCTCAGCCCCAGCATTTT
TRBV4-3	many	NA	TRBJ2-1	CASSQDAVYNEQFF	TGCGCCAGCAGCCAAGATGCTGTTTACAATGAGCAGTTCTTC
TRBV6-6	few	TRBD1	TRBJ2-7	CASTGTGSSEQYF	TGTGCCAGCACAGGGACAGGTAGCTCCGAGCAGTACTTC
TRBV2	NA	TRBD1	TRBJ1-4	CANGGQGTNEKLFF	TGTGCCAACGGAGGACAGGGGACTAATGAAAAACTGTTTTTT
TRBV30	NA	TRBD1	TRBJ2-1	CAWRGQGAYNEQFF	TGTGCCTGGCGGGGACAGGGGGCCTACAATGAGCAGTTCTTC
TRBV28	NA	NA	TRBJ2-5	CASSKQWETQYF	TGTGCCAGCAGCAAGCAGTGGGAGACCCAGTACTTC
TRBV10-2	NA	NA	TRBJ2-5	CASSEWGTPRETQYF	TGCGCCAGCAGTGAGTGGGGGACCCCACGAGAGACCCAGTACTTC
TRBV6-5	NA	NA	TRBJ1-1	CASSYSNNQGPEAFF	TGTGCCAGCAGTTACTCGAATAATCAGGGCCCTGAAGCTTTCTTT
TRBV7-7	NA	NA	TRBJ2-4	CASSLKDLTKNIQYF	TGTGCTAGCAGCTTAAAGGATTTAACCAAAAACATTCAGTACTTC
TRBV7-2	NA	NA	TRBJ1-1	CASNGGYTEAFF	TGTGCCAGCAACGGAGGTTACACTGAAGCTTTCTTT